This record covers a single T cell receptor beta chain. The target antigen is unknown. Recipients boosted at about 4 weeks or about 12 weeks are pooled. The data were obtained in a study of T cell responses to AZD1222 COVID-19 vaccine. Study observations and caveats: Per reports, nearly half of all spike-specific TCRs target regions that are unmutated in variants. Only 5 or 6 individuals given AZD1222 were seropositive at baseline. It was only after the peak T cell response that any repertoires were sampled.

V was shortened by 1 base and J by 5 bases, with 9 bases between the two germline ends. The CDR3 length is 13 residues. Germline V gene lookup returns CDR1 SGHNT and CDR2 YYREEE (reference sequence). Assay: immunoSEQ multiplex PCR; the TCRdb copy retains only in-frame clones and omits some. This sample has 150,000 to 180,000 clones; 90% occur once, and the top ten carry approximately 1.6%. This TCR was recovered from an adult who received the AZD1222 COVID-19 vaccine. The chain links TRBV5-4 to TRBJ1-2; D not resolved. The specimen was peripheral blood, collected 28 days after the second AZD1222 dose. As DNA, the CDR3 is TGTGCCAGCAGCTTGTACGGAGGGTATGGCTACACCTTC. It specifies CASSLYGGYGYTF.